This TCR beta chain was profiled in a study of blood T cells in healthy people across ages. Next came a second PCR, run for roughly 6 to 11 cycles, which used a sample-barcoded 5' primer along with a J-beta primer mix. TCRdb passed the 5' RACE reads through MiXCR, listing each CDR3 protein once. This sample yields over a million distinct CDR3 sequences, of which 35% to 55% are seen a single time; approximately 17% belongs to the top ten. Germline CDR1 MDHEN, CDR2 SYDVKM. J was trimmed by 0 bases and V by 3 bases; bases with no gene match: 11. CDR3 size: 20 residues. The sequenced material came from blood. The clonotype was recovered from a woman aged 55-70 years in good health. The V and J genes are TRBV28 and TRBJ2-6; 10 nucleotides agree with TRBD1. This CDR3 reads CASSFPSDRGRASGANVLTF. The CDR3 nucleotides are TGTGCCAGCAGTTTTCCTTCCGACAGGGGGCGGGCCTCTGGGGCCAACGTCCTGACTTTC. The whole variable domain, remainder taken from reference TRBV28 and TRBJ2-6, is DVKVTQSSRYLVKRTGEKVFLECVQDMDHENMFWYRQDPGLGLRLIYFSYDVKMKEKGDIPEGYSVSREKKERFSLILESASTNQTSMYLCASSFPSDRGRASGANVLTFGAGSRLTVL.